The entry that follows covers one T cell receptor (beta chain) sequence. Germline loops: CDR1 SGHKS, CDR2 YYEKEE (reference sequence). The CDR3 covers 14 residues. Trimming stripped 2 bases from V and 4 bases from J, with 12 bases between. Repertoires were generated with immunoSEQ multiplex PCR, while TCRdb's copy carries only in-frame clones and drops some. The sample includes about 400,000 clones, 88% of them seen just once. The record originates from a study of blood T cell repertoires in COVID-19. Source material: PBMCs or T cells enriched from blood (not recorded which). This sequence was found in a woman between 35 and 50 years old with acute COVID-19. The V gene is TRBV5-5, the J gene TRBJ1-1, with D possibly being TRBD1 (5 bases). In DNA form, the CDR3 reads TGTGCCAGCAGCTTAACAGGTTATGGCACTGAAGCTTTCTTT. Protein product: CASSLTGYGTEAFF.